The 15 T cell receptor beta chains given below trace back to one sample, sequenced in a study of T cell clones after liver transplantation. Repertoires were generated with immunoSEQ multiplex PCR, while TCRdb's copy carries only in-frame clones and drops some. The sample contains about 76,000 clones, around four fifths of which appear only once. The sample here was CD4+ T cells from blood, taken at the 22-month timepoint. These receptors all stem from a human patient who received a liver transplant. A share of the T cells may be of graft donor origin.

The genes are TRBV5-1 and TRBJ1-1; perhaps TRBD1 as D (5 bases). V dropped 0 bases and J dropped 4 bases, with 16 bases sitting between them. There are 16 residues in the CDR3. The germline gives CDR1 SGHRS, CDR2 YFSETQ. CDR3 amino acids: CASSLDRPSESTEAFF. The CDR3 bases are TGCGCCAGCAGCTTGGACAGGCCGAGCGAGAGCACTGAAGCTTTCTTT. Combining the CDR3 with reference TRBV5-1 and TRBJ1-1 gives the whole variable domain KAGVTQTPRYLIKTRGQQVTLSCSPISGHRSVSWYQQTPGQGLQFLFEYFSETQRNKGNFPGRFSGRQFSNSRSEMNVSTLELGDSALYLCASSLDRPSESTEAFFGQGTRLTVV.

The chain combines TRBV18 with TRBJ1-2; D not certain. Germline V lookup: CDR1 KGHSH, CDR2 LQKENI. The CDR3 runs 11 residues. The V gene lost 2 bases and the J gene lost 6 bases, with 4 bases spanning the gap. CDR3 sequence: CASSPGDGYTF. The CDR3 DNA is TGTGCCAGCTCACCAGGGGATGGCTACACCTTC.

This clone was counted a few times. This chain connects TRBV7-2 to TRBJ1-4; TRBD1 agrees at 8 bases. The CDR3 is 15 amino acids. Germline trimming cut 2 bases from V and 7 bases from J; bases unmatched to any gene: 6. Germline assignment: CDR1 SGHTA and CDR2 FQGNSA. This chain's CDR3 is CASSLTGTGREKLFF. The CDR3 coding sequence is TGTGCCAGCAGCTTAACCGGGACAGGACGTGAAAAACTGTTTTTT.

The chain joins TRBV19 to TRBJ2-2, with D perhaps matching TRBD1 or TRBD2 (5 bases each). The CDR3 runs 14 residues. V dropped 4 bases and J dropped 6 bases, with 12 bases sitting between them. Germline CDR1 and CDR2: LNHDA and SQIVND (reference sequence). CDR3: CASSTLLGAGELFF. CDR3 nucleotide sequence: TGTGCCAGTAGTACTTTACTAGGGGCCGGGGAGCTGTTTTTT. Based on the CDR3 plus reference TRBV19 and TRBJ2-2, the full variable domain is DGGITQSPKYLFRKEGQNVTLSCEQNLNHDAMYWYRQDPGQGLRLIYYSQIVNDFQKGDIAEGYSVSREKKESFPLTVTSAQKNPTAFYLCASSTLLGAGELFFGEGSRLTVL.

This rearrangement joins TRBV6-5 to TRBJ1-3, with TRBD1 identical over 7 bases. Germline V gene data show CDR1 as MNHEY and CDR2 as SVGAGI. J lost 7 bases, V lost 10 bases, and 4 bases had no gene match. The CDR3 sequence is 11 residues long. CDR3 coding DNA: TGTGCCACCCAGGGGGTGAACACCATATATTTT. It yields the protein CATQGVNTIYF.

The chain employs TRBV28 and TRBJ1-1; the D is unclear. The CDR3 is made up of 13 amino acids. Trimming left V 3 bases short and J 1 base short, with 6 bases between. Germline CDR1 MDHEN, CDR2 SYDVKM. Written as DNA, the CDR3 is TGTGCCAGCAGTTTTGACACGAACACTGAAGCTTTCTTT. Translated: CASSFDTNTEAFF.

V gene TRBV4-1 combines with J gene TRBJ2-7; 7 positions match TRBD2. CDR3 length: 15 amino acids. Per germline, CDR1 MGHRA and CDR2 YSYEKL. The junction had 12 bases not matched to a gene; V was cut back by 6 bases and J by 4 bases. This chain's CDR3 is CASRSIGRNRYEQYF. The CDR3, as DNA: TGCGCCAGCAGATCAATCGGGAGGAACCGATACGAGCAGTACTTC.

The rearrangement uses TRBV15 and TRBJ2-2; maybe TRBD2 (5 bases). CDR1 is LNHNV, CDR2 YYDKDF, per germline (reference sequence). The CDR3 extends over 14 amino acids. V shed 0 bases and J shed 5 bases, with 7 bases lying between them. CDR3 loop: CATSRDSGTGELFF. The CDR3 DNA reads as TGTGCCACCAGCAGAGATTCGGGGACCGGGGAGCTGTTTTTT. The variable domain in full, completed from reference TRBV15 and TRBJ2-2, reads DAMVIQNPRYQVTQFGKPVTLSCSQTLNHNVMYWYQQKSSQAPKLLFHYYDKDFNNEADTPDNFQSRRPNTSFCFLDIRSPGLGDTAMYLCATSRDSGTGELFFGEGSRLTVL.

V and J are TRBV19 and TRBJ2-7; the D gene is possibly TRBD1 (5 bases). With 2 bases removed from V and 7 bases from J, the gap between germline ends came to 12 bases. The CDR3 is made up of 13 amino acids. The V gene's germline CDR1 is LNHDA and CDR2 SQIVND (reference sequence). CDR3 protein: CASSIHAKGEQYF. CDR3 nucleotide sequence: TGTGCCAGTAGTATACACGCAAAGGGGGAGCAGTACTTC.

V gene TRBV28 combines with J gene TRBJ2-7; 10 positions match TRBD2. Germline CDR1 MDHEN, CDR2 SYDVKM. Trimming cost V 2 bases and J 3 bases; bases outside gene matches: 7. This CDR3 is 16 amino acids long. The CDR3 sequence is CASSLLSSGRVYEQYF. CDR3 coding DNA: TGTGCCAGCAGTTTACTCTCTAGCGGGAGAGTCTACGAGCAGTACTTC. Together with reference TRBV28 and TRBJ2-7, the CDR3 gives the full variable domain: DVKVTQSSRYLVKRTGEKVFLECVQDMDHENMFWYRQDPGLGLRLIYFSYDVKMKEKGDIPEGYSVSREKKERFSLILESASTNQTSMYLCASSLLSSGRVYEQYFGPGTRLTVT.

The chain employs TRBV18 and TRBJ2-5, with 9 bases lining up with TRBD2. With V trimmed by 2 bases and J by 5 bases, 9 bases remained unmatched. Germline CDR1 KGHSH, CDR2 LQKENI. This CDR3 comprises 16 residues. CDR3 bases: TGTGCCAGCTCACCAAGTCTAGCGGGATCGCCGGAGACCCAGTACTTC. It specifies CASSPSLAGSPETQYF.

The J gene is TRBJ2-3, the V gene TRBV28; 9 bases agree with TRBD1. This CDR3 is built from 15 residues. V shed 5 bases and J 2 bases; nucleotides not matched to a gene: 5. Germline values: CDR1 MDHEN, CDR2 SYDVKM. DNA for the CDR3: TGTGCCAGCAGTGCGGGGACAGGGAACACAGATACGCAGTATTTT. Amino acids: CASSAGTGNTDTQYF.

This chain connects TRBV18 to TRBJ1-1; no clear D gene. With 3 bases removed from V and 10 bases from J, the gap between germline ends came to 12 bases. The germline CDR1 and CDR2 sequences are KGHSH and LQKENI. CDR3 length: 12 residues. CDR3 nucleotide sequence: TGTGCCAGCTCACCCGCAGAAGATGCAGCTTTCTTT. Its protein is CASSPAEDAAFF. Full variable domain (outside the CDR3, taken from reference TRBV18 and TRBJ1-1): NAGVMQNPRHLVRRRGQEARLRCSPMKGHSHVYWYRQLPEEGLKFMVYLQKENIIDESGMPKERFSAEFPKEGPSILRIQQVVRGDSAAYFCASSPAEDAAFFGQGTRLTVV.

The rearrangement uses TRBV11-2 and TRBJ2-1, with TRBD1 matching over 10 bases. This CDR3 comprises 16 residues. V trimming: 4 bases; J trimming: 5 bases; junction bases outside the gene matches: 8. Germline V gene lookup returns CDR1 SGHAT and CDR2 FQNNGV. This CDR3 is CASSSLSGTGDNEQFF. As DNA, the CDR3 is TGTGCCAGCAGCTCTCTTTCCGGGACAGGGGACAATGAGCAGTTCTTC.

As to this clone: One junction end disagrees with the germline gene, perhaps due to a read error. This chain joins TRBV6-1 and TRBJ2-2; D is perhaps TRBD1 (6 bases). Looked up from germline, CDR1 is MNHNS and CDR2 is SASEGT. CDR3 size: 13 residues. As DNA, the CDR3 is TGTGCCAGCTTGTACAGGGACACGGGGGAGCTGTTTTTT. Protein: CASLYRDTGELFF.